The sample holds a few counts of the clone carrying this T cell receptor (beta chain). The sample comes from a study of blood T cell repertoires in COVID-19. This table comes from immunoSEQ multiplex PCR, and its TCRdb copy is limited to in-frame clones, with some not included. The table lists 50,000 to 65,000 clones, more than 70% of them singletons, with about 16% in the top ten. Per germline, CDR1 SGHRS and CDR2 YFSETQ. This CDR3 region has 14 residues. Trimming shortened V by 4 bases and J by 5 bases, and 15 bases separated the two germline ends. The V call is TRBV5-1, the J call TRBJ1-1; D uncertain. The sample comprised peripheral blood. This receptor was taken from a man aged 55 to 69 with COVID-19, enrolled during active disease. CDR3 nucleotide sequence: TGCGCCAGCAGCGAGGACGGGGTCGGAACTGAAGCTTTCTTT. This gives the protein CASSEDGVGTEAFF.